These T cell receptor beta chains were read from a single sample in a study of tumor and adjacent non-tumor tissue in lung cancer. MiXCR, run by TCRdb on the multiplex PCR reads, gives a single entry per CDR3 protein. This table has around 74,000 distinct CDR3 sequences, about two thirds appearing once. The sequenced material came from distant non-tumor lung tissue. Receptors originate from a woman in her fifties or sixties with non-small cell lung cancer. The CDR3 runs from the conserved cysteine through the conserved F or W. The order of the fields is clone size, D gene, V gene, J gene, CDR3 DNA, CDR3 protein. The D gene is left open where the match is weak. Rows give clone size only sometimes, using once, few, many, or a class for an expanded clone.

abundance: -; d_gene: -; v_gene: TRBV6-2/TRBV6-3; j_gene: TRBJ1-1; CDR3nt: TGTGCCAGCAGTGCCCTGAGAGGGATGAACACTAAAGCTTTCTTT; CDR3aa: CASSALRGMNTKAFF
abundance: -; d_gene: TRBD2; v_gene: TRBV11-2; j_gene: TRBJ2-1; CDR3nt: TGTACCAACAGCGGACTACTAGCGGGAGGGAGGAATGAGCAGTTCTTC; CDR3aa: CTNSGLLAGGRNEQFF
abundance: -; d_gene: TRBD2; v_gene: TRBV7-3; j_gene: TRBJ2-5; CDR3nt: TGTGCCAGCAGCCCGACTAGCGGGAGACCAGAGGTCCAGTACTTC; CDR3aa: CASSPTSGRPEVQYF
abundance: -; d_gene: -; v_gene: TRBV5-4; j_gene: TRBJ2-7; CDR3nt: TGTGCCGGCAGCTTGTCGGGATCGCAGTACGAGCAGTGCTTC; CDR3aa: CAGSLSGSQYEQCF
abundance: -; d_gene: TRBD1; v_gene: TRBV6-6; j_gene: TRBJ2-7; CDR3nt: TGTGCCAGCAGTCACTTAGACAGGGTCGGAGAGCAGTATTTC; CDR3aa: CASSHLDRVGEQYF
abundance: -; d_gene: -; v_gene: TRBV4-1; j_gene: TRBJ2-7; CDR3nt: TGCCCCAGCAGCCAAGATTTTGCCGAGCAGTACTTC; CDR3aa: CPSSQDFAEQYF
abundance: once; d_gene: -; v_gene: TRBV28; j_gene: TRBJ2-2; CDR3nt: TGTACCAGCAGTTTAAGGTCGAACACCGGGGAGCTGCTTTTT; CDR3aa: CTSSLRSNTGELLF
abundance: once; d_gene: -; v_gene: TRBV29-1; j_gene: TRBJ2-7; CDR3nt: TGCAGCGTTGCGCCTGGAGAGGGTTTTTCCTACGAGCAGTACTTC; CDR3aa: CSVAPGEGFSYEQYF
abundance: -; d_gene: TRBD1; v_gene: TRBV12-3/TRBV12-4; j_gene: TRBJ2-2; CDR3nt: TGTGCCACTCAAAACTCCGGGACAGGGTGGTCTGTGGTGCTGTTTTTT; CDR3aa: CATQNSGTGWSVVLFF
abundance: -; d_gene: -; v_gene: TRBV6-1; j_gene: TRBJ2-1; CDR3nt: TGTACCACCAGTGAAGGTGGCGCACCGAGCAATGAGCAGTTCTTC; CDR3aa: CTTSEGGAPSNEQFF
abundance: -; d_gene: -; v_gene: TRBV28; j_gene: TRBJ1-1; CDR3nt: TGTGCCAGCAGTTCTTACAGGATGGCTTTCTTT; CDR3aa: CASSSYRMAFF
abundance: many; d_gene: -; v_gene: TRBV7-2; j_gene: TRBJ2-1; CDR3nt: TGTGCCAGCAGCTTACTGGGGCGGGACAGCCTATTCTTC; CDR3aa: CASSLLGRDSLFF
abundance: once; d_gene: TRBD1; v_gene: TRBV2; j_gene: TRBJ2-7; CDR3nt: TGTGCCACCTCCAGGAAGGGACAGGGGGTCTACGAGCACTACTTC; CDR3aa: CATSRKGQGVYEHYF
abundance: -; d_gene: -; v_gene: TRBV6-4; j_gene: TRBJ2-3; CDR3nt: TGTGCCAGCAGTGACTCGAGTGGCGGGGGCACAGATACGCAGTATTTT; CDR3aa: CASSDSSGGGTDTQYF
abundance: -; d_gene: -; v_gene: TRBV24-1; j_gene: TRBJ2-1; CDR3nt: TGTGCCACCAGTGATTTAACCCCAGGTGTGGGGTATGAGCAATTCTTC; CDR3aa: CATSDLTPGVGYEQFF
abundance: once; d_gene: -; v_gene: TRBV5-1; j_gene: TRBJ2-5; CDR3nt: TGCGCCAGCAGCTTGGTGGGATGGGAGACCCAGTACTTC; CDR3aa: CASSLVGWETQYF
abundance: -; d_gene: TRBD2; v_gene: TRBV6-5; j_gene: TRBJ2-1; CDR3nt: TGTGCCAGTAGAATCCGGACTAGCGGGTCGAGTGAGCAGTTCTTC; CDR3aa: CASRIRTSGSSEQFF
abundance: -; d_gene: TRBD2; v_gene: TRBV13; j_gene: TRBJ2-7; CDR3nt: TGTGCCAGCAGCTCTCGGACTAGCGTACCCTCCTACGAGCATTACTTC; CDR3aa: CASSSRTSVPSYEHYF
abundance: many; d_gene: -; v_gene: TRBV20-1; j_gene: TRBJ1-5; CDR3nt: TGCAGTGCTCACACTAGCAATCAGCCCCAGCATTTT; CDR3aa: CSAHTSNQPQHF
abundance: many; d_gene: -; v_gene: TRBV7-8; j_gene: TRBJ1-1; CDR3nt: TGTGCCAGCAGCCTAGCCGGGTCAAGGAACACTGAAGCTTTCTTT; CDR3aa: CASSLAGSRNTEAFF
abundance: -; d_gene: -; v_gene: TRBV20-1; j_gene: TRBJ1-2; CDR3nt: TGCAGTGCAAGATGTTCCGGACTGAGCAACTATGGCTACACCTTC; CDR3aa: CSARCSGLSNYGYTF
abundance: many; d_gene: TRBD1; v_gene: TRBV6-5; j_gene: TRBJ1-2; CDR3nt: TGTGCCAGCAGGTCGAACAGGGGAAACTATGGCTACACCTTC; CDR3aa: CASRSNRGNYGYTF
abundance: -; d_gene: -; v_gene: TRBV10-3; j_gene: TRBJ2-7; CDR3nt: TGTGCCATCACTGAGTCGGGGGCCCACTGCTACGAGCAGTACTTC; CDR3aa: CAITESGAHCYEQYF
abundance: -; d_gene: -; v_gene: TRBV20-1; j_gene: TRBJ2-2; CDR3nt: TGCAGTGCTAGACAGGGTGACGAGGAGCTGTTATTT; CDR3aa: CSARQGDEELLF
abundance: -; d_gene: -; v_gene: TRBV14; j_gene: TRBJ2-5; CDR3nt: TGTGCCAGCATCCGAGCGATGAAAAATAGGGGGGAGACCCAATACTTC; CDR3aa: CASIRAMKNRGETQYF
abundance: -; d_gene: TRBD2; v_gene: TRBV20-1; j_gene: TRBJ2-7; CDR3nt: TGCAGTGCTACCGGGACTAACGGGATGGAGTACTTC; CDR3aa: CSATGTNGMEYF
abundance: -; d_gene: -; v_gene: TRBV6-2/TRBV6-3; j_gene: TRBJ2-1; CDR3nt: TGTGCCAGCAGCTCCCAGATTAACCGACAGACAATATACAATGAGCAGCTCTTC; CDR3aa: CASSSQINRQTIYNEQLF
abundance: once; d_gene: TRBD2; v_gene: TRBV4-3; j_gene: TRBJ2-2; CDR3nt: TGCGTCAGCAGCCAAGATCATGCAGCGGGAGGAACAGGGGAGCTGTTTTTT; CDR3aa: CVSSQDHAAGGTGELFF